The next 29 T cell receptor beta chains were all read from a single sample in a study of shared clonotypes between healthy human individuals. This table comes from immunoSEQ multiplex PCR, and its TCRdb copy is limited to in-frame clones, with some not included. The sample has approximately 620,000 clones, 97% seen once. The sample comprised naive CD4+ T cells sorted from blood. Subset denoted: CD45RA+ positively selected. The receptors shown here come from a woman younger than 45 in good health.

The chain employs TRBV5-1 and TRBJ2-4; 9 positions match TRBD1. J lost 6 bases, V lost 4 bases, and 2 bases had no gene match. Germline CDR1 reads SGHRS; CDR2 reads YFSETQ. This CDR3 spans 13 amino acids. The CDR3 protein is CASSGGQGNIQYF. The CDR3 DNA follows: TGCGCCAGCAGCGGGGGACAGGGAAACATTCAGTACTTC. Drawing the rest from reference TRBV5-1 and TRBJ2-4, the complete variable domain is KAGVTQTPRYLIKTRGQQVTLSCSPISGHRSVSWYQQTPGQGLQFLFEYFSETQRNKGNFPGRFSGRQFSNSRSEMNVSTLELGDSALYLCASSGGQGNIQYFGAGTRLSVL.

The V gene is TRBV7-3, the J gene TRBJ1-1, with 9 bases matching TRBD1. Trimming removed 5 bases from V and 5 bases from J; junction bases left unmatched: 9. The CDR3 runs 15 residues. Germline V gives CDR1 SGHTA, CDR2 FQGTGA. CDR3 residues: CASSPRTGVGTEAFF. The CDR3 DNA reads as TGTGCCAGCAGCCCAAGGACAGGGGTGGGAACTGAAGCTTTCTTT.

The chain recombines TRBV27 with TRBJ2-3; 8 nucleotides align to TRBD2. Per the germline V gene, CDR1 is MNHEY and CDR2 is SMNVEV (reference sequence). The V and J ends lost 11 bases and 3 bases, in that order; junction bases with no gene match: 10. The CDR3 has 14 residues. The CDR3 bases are TGTGCCGTCGGGGGGAGCGGGAGAACAGATACGCAGTATTTT. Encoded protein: CAVGGSGRTDTQYF.

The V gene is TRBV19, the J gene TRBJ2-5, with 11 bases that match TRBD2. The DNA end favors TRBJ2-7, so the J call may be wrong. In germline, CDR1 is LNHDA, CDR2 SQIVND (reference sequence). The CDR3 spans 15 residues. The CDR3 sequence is CASSIKASGRNEQYF. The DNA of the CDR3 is TGTGCCAGTAGTATAAAGGCTAGCGGGAGGAACGAGCAGTACTTC.

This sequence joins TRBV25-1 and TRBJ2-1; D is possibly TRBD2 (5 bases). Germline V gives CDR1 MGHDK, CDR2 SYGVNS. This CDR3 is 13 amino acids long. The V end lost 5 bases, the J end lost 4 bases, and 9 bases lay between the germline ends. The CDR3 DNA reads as TGTGCCAGCAGTCGGGGAGATTACAATGAGCAGTTCTTC. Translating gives CASSRGDYNEQFF.

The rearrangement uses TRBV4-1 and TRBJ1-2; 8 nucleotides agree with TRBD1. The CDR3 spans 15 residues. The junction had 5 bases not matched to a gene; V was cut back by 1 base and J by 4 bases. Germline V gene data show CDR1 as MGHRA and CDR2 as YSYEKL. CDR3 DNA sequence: TGCGCCAGCAGCCAAGGACAGGGGCCATTCTATGGCTACACCTTC. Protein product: CASSQGQGPFYGYTF.

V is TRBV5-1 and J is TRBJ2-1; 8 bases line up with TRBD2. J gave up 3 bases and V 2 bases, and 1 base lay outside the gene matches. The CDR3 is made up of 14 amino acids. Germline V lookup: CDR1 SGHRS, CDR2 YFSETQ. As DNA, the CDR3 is TGCGCCAGCAGCTTAACTAGCGGCTACAATGAGCAGTTCTTC. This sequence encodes CASSLTSGYNEQFF. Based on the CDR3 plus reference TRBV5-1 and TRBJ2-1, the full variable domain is KAGVTQTPRYLIKTRGQQVTLSCSPISGHRSVSWYQQTPGQGLQFLFEYFSETQRNKGNFPGRFSGRQFSNSRSEMNVSTLELGDSALYLCASSLTSGYNEQFFGPGTRLTVL.

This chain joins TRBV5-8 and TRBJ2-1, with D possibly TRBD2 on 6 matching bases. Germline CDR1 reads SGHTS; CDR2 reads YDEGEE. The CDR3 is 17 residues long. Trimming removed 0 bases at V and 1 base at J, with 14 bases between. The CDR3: CASSLGSGQLSYNEQFF. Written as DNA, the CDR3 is TGTGCCAGCAGCTTGGGGAGCGGGCAACTTTCCTACAATGAGCAGTTCTTC.

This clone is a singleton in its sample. This CDR3 is CASSENSNQPQHF. CDR3 in DNA: TGTGCCAGCAGTGAAAACAGCAATCAGCCCCAGCATTTT. The chain has TRBV25-1 and TRBJ1-5; D unresolved. The CDR3 runs to 13 residues. V lost 2 bases and J lost 1, with 3 bases in between. The germline V gene has CDR1 MGHDK and CDR2 SYGVNS. The full variable domain, in which reference TRBV25-1 and TRBJ1-5 provide the parts outside the CDR3, is EADIYQTPRYLVIGTGKKITLECSQTMGHDKMYWYQQDPGMELHLIHYSYGVNSTEKGDLSSESTVSRIRTEHFPLTLESARPSHTSQYLCASSENSNQPQHFGDGTRLSIL.

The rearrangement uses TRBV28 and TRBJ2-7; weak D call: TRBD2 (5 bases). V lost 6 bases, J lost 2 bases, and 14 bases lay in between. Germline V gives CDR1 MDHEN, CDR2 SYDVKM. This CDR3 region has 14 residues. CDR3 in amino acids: CASRDSTLPYEQYF. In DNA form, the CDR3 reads TGTGCCAGCAGGGACTCCACTCTACCCTACGAGCAGTACTTC. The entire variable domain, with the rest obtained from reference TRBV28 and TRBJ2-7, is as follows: DVKVTQSSRYLVKRTGEKVFLECVQDMDHENMFWYRQDPGLGLRLIYFSYDVKMKEKGDIPEGYSVSREKKERFSLILESASTNQTSMYLCASRDSTLPYEQYFGPGTRLTVT.

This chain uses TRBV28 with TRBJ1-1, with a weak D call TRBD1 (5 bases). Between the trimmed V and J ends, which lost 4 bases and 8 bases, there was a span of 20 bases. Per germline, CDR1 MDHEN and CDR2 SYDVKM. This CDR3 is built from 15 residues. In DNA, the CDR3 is TGTGCCAGCAGTTCCCCGGAGGGGACCGGGGTCGAAGCTTTCTTT. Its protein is CASSSPEGTGVEAFF.

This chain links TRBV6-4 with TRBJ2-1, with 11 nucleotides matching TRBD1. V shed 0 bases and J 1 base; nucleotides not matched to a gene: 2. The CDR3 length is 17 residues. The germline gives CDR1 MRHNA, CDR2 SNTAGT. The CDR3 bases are TGTGCCAGCAGTGACTCGGGACAGGGGGGATCCTACAATGAGCAGTTCTTC. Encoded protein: CASSDSGQGGSYNEQFF.

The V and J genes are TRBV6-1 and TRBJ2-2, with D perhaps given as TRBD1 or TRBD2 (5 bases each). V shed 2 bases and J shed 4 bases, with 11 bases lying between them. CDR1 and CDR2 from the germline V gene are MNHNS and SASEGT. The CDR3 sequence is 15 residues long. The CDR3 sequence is CASSEIGGTTGELFF. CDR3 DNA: TGTGCCAGCAGTGAAATTGGTGGGACCACCGGGGAGCTGTTTTTT.

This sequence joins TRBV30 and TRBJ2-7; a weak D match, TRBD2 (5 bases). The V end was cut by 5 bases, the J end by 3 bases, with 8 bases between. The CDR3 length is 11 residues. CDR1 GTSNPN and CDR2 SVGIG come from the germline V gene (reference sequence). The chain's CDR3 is CAWASGYEQYF. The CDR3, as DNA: TGTGCCTGGGCGAGCGGCTACGAGCAGTACTTC.

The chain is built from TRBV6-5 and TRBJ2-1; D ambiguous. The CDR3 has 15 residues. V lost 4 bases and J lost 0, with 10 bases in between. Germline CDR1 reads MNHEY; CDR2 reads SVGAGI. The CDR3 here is CASSLHRSSYNEQFF. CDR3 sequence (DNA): TGTGCCAGCAGTTTGCACCGAAGCTCCTACAATGAGCAGTTCTTC.

CDR3 in amino acids: CSVALSGVEGETQYF. In nucleotides, the CDR3 is TGCAGCGTTGCGCTATCCGGGGTGGAGGGGGAGACCCAGTACTTC. This rearrangement joins TRBV29-1 to TRBJ2-5; D might be TRBD2 (6 bases). Trimming removed 4 bases from V and 5 bases from J, with 20 bases in between. Germline-derived CDR1 and CDR2 are SQVTM and ANQGSEA. The CDR3 covers 15 residues.

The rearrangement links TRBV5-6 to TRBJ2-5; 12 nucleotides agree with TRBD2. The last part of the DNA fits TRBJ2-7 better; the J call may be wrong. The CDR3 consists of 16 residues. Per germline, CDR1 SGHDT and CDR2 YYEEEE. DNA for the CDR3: TGTGCCAGCAGGCAGCGACTAGCGGGAGAAAGGTACGAGCAGTACTTC. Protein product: CASRQRLAGERYEQYF.

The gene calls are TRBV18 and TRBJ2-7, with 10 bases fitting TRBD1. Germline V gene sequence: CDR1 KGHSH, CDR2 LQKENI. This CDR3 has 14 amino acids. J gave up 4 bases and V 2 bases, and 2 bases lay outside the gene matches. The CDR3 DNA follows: TGTGCCAGCTCACCAAGACAGGGGGCTTACGAGCAGTACTTC. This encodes CASSPRQGAYEQYF.

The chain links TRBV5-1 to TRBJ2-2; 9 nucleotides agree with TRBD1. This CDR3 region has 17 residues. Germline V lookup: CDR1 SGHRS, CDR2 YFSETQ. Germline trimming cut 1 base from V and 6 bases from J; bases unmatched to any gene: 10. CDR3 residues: CASSLTFTGQGPGELFF. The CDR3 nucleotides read TGCGCCAGCAGCTTGACCTTTACGGGACAGGGTCCCGGGGAGCTGTTTTTT.

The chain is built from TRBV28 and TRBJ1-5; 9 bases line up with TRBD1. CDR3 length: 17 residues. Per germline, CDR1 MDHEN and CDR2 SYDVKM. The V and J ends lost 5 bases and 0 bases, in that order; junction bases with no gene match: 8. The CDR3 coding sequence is TGTGCCAGCAGTGGGCCGGGACAGGGATATAGCAATCAGCCCCAGCATTTT. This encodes CASSGPGQGYSNQPQHF.

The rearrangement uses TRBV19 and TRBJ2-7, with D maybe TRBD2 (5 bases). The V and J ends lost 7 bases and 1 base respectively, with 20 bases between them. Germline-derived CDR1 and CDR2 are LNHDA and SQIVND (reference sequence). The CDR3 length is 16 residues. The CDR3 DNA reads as TGTGCCAGTACCCCCCGAGGGTCGGGTCTATCCTACGAGCAGTACTTC. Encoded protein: CASTPRGSGLSYEQYF.

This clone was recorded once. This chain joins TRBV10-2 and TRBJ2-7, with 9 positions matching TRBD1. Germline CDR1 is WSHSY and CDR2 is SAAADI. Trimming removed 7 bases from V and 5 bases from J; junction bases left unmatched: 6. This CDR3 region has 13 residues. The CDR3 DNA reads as TGCGCCAGCACCGGGACAGGGACAAACGAGCAGTACTTC. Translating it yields CASTGTGTNEQYF.

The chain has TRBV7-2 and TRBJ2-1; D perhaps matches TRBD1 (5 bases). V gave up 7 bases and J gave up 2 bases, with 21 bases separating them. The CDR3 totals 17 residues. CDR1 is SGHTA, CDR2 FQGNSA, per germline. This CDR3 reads CASTSLPSRVPYNEQFF. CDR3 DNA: TGTGCCAGCACCTCGCTCCCCTCCAGGGTCCCCTACAATGAGCAGTTCTTC.

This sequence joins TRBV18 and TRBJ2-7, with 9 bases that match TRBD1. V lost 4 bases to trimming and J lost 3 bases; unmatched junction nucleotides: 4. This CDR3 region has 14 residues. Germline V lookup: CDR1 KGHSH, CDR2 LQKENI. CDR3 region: CASSQGTGNYEQYF. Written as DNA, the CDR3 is TGTGCCAGCTCACAAGGGACAGGGAACTACGAGCAGTACTTC.

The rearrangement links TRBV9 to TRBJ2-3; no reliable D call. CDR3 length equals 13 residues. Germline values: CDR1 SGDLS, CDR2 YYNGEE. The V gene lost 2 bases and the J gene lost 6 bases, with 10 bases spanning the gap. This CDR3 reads CASSVLVADTQYF. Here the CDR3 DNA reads TGTGCCAGCAGCGTTTTAGTCGCTGATACGCAGTATTTT.

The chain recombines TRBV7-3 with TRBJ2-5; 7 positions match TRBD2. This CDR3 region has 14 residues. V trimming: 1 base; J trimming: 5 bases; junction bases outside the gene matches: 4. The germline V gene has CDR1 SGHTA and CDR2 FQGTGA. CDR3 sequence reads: CASSLSGSVETQYF. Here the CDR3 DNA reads TGTGCCAGCAGCTTAAGCGGGAGCGTGGAGACCCAGTACTTC.

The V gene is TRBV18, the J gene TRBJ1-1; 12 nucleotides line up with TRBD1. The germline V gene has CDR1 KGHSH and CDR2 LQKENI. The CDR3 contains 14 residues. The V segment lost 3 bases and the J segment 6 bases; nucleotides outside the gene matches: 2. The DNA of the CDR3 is TGTGCCAGCTCACCCCGGGACAGGGGGCCTGAAGCTTTCTTT. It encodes CASSPRDRGPEAFF.

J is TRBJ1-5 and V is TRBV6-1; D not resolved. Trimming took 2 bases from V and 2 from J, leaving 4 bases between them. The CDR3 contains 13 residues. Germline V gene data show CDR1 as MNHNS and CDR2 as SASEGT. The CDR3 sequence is CASSENRNQPQHF. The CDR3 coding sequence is TGTGCCAGCAGTGAAAATCGCAATCAGCCCCAGCATTTT.

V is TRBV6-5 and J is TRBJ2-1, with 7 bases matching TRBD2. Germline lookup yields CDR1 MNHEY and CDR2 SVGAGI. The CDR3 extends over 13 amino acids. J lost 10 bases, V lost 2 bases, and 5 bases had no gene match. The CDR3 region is CASSYLSGTEQFF. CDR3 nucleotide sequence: TGTGCCAGCAGTTACCTAAGCGGGACGGAGCAGTTCTTC.